These T cell receptor beta chains were read from a single sample in a study of T cell responses to AZD1222 COVID-19 vaccine. Profiled with immunoSEQ multiplex PCR; TCRdb holds only in-frame clones, not every one. Here the sample spans around 83,000 clones, just over 90% being singletons. Sample: peripheral blood, taken on day 0 of AZD1222 vaccination. The receptors originated from an adult in good health. CDR3s leave out the opening cysteine and the closing phenylalanine or tryptophan. Each record gives: V gene, D gene, CDR3 protein. A D gene is named only where the DNA matches it firmly.

TRBV6-5 | - | ASSYTSQY
TRBV5-4 | - | ASSLRHLGGRTGNEQF
TRBV6-1 | - | ASSDTGNAGKNTIY
TRBV9 | - | ASSPTTDSRLF
TRBV11-1 | TRBD2 | ASSSRLAGVINEQF
TRBV6-1 | - | ASSETYWGNEQF
TRBV18 | - | ASSRLERTDTQY
TRBV2 | - | ASSVDRNGYT
TRBV7-9 | TRBD2 | ASSPTSGSSYEQY
TRBV14 | - | ASSPTRTAGSLH
TRBV4-1 | - | ASSQDPSRDPAPF
TRBV7-2 | - | ASSLGQKYEQF
TRBV18 | - | ASSPIYPLHRGGNEQF
TRBV18 | - | ASSPLDTQY
TRBV7-9 | - | ASSSSRLIQGTEAF
TRBV19 | - | ASRDRSSGNTIY
TRBV2 | - | ASSEARTTGELF
TRBV30 | - | AWSVQQDTQY
TRBV5-6 | - | ASSLRSAGTSGNTIY
TRBV3-1/TRBV3-2 | - | ASSQGYRGGEQF
TRBV29-1 | - | SVRTAGGRRLYNEQF
TRBV4-1 | - | ASTSTGGANVLT
TRBV7-3 | - | ASSSGRNTGELF
TRBV4-1 | - | ASSQDWSGSYEQY
TRBV6-1 | - | ASSESVKAGELF
TRBV19 | TRBD2 | ASRTSGSLGETQY
TRBV11-2 | TRBD1 | ASSGLGGQGKVH
TRBV11-2 | - | ASSLQGTDTQY
TRBV28 | - | ASTLIGRGLDGYT
TRBV2 | - | ASSPGVGWSEQY
TRBV19 | - | ASSIWGVTDTQY
TRBV2 | TRBD2 | ASKGGFGLAGRETQY
TRBV5-1 | TRBD1 | ASSGGQGLYEQY
TRBV28 | TRBD2 | ASSPGTSGYEQY
TRBV9 | - | ASSRDSTDEKLF
TRBV29-1 | TRBD1 | SVATGETRYEQY
TRBV5-1 | - | ASKGQAATNEKLF
TRBV9 | - | ASSVQPLGSVNTEAF
TRBV2 | TRBD1 | ASTPGTGPGETQY
TRBV5-4 | TRBD2 | ASSLDPSGNTQY
TRBV4-1 | TRBD2 | ASSHSQRLAGVEQY
TRBV19 | - | ASSRSGRGAASNQPQH
TRBV28 | - | ASSGQYEQY
TRBV28 | - | ASSLSGSNQPQH